This T cell receptor (beta chain) was documented in a study of radiation and T cells in renal cell carcinoma. The time point here: baseline pretreatment blood. Documented treatment: 15 Gy SBRT to primary tumor, nephrectomy 4 weeks later. Profiled with immunoSEQ multiplex PCR; TCRdb holds only in-frame clones, not every one. The sample has approximately 140,000 clones, about 85% seen once. V was pared by 4 bases and J by 5 bases, with 0 bases of the junction left unmatched. This CDR3 comprises 12 residues. Germline loops: CDR1 ENHRY, CDR2 SYGVKD. The sequence came from a woman in her 70s with renal cell carcinoma. The sample here was blood, taken from a patient whose treatment included radiotherapy and nephrectomy. The genes are TRBV10-3 and TRBJ1-1; 8 positions match TRBD1. In nucleotides, the CDR3 is TGTGCCATCAGTGGGACAGGGACTGAAGCTTTCTTT. Protein product: CAISGTGTEAFF.